This T cell receptor (beta chain) was retrieved from a study of blood T cell repertoires in COVID-19. Overall study: Donors in the United States, Italy and Spain gave samples during acute or convalescent COVID-19. The analysed material was cDNA or gDNA that came from T cells, B-cell-depleted T cells, or PBMCs.

With V trimmed by 3 bases and J by 4 bases, 18 bases remained unmatched. Germline V gene sequence: CDR1 SGDLS, CDR2 YYNGEE. The CDR3 is 21 amino acids. TCRdb keeps only in-frame clones here, not all; method: immunoSEQ multiplex PCR. The sample consists of approximately 190,000 clones, more than 80% of them appearing once. This receptor was taken from a man aged 50-59 years with acute or convalescent COVID-19. The V gene is TRBV9, the J gene TRBJ2-1, with 14 bases aligning to TRBD2. The sequenced sample consisted of peripheral blood. CDR3 protein: CASSGTSVARLAGGGYNEQFF. The CDR3 nucleotides read TGTGCCAGCAGCGGCACTAGCGTAGCTCGACTAGCGGGAGGGGGTTACAATGAGCAGTTCTTC.